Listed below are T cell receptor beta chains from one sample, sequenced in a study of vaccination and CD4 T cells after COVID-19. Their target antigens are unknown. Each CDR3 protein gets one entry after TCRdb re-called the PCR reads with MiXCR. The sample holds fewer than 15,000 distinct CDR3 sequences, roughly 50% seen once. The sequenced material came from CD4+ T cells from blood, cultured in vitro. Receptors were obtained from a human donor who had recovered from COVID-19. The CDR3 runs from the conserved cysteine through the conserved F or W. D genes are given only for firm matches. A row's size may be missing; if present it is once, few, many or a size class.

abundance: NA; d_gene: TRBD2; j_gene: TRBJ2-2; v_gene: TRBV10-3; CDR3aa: CAISAGTSVGGELFF; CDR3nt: TGTGCCATCAGTGCAGGGACTAGCGTTGGCGGGGAGCTGTTTTTT
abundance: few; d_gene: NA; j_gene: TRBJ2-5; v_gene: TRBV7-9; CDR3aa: CASTQPGVGTQYF; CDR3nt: TGTGCCAGCACTCAGCCGGGTGTAGGGACCCAGTACTTC
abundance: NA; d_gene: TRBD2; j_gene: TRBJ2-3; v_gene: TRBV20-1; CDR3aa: CSARPGLVADTQYF; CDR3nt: TGCAGTGCTAGGCCGGGACTAGTAGCAGATACGCAGTATTTT
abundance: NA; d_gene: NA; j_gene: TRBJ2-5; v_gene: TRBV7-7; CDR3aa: CASSLGGGPQETQYF; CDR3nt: TGTGCCAGCAGCTTAGGTGGGGGCCCCCAAGAGACCCAGTACTTC
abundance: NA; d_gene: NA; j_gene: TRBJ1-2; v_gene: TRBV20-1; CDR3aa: CSAYAGDYGYTF; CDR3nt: TGCAGTGCTTACGCGGGGGACTATGGCTACACCTTC
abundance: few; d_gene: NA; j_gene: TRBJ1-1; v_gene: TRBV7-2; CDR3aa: CASSLGLGAAIRAFF; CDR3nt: TGTGCCAGCAGCTTAGGGCTGGGGGCCGCTATAAGGGCTTTCTTT
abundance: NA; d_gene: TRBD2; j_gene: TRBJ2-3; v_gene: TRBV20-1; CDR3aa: CSARGVAGRKDTQYF; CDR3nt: TGCAGTGCTAGAGGGGTAGCGGGGAGGAAAGATACGCAGTATTTT
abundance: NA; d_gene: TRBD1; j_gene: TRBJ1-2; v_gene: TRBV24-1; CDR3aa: CATSDSTGGYGYTF; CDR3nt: TGTGCCACCAGTGATTCTACAGGGGGCTATGGCTACACCTTC
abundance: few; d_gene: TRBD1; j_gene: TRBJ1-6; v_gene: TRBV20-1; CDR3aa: CSARAYRGHNSPLHF; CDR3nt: TGCAGTGCTAGAGCCTACAGGGGGCACAATTCACCCCTCCACTTT
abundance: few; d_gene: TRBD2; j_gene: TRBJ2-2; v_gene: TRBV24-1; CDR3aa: CATRYGLAGETGELFF; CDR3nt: TGTGCCACCAGGTACGGACTAGCGGGAGAGACCGGGGAGCTGTTTTTT
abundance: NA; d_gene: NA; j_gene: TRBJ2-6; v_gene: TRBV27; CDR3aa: CASRGYSGANVLTF; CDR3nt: TGTGCCAGCAGGGGGTACTCTGGGGCCAACGTCCTGACTTTC
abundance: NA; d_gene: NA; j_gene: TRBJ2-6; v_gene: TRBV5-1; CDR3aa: CASSLEQPSGFLTF; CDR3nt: TGCGCCAGCAGCTTGGAACAGCCCAGTGGTTTCCTGACTTTC
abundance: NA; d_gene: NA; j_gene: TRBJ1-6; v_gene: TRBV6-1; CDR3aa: CASSSRVSNSPLHF; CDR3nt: TGTGCCAGCAGCTCGCGGGTATCTAATTCACCCCTCCACTTT
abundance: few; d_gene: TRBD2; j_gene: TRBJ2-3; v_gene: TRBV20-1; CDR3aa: CSARSFWTEGENSGRARIDTQYF; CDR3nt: TGCAGTGCTAGAAGTTTTTGGACAGAAGGGGAAAATAGCGGGAGGGCCAGGATAGATACGCAGTATTTT
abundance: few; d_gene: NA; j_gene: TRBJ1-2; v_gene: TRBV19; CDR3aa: CASSIMANGYTF; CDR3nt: TGTGCCAGTAGTATCATGGCTAATGGCTACACCTTC
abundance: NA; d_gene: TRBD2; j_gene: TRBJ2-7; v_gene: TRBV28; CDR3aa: CASSLSLRTSGTIRPLSYEQYF; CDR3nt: TGTGCCAGCAGTTTATCCCTACGGACTAGCGGGACCATAAGACCCCTTTCATACGAGCAGTACTTC
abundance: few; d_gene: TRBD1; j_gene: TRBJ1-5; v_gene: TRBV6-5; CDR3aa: CASSYSGQGTPQPQHF; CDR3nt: TGTGCCAGCAGTTACTCGGGACAGGGGACCCCTCAGCCCCAGCATTTT
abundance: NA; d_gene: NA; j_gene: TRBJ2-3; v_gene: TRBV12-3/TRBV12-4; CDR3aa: CASSPTRDATQYF; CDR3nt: TGTGCCAGCAGTCCGACCAGGGATGCTACGCAGTATTTT
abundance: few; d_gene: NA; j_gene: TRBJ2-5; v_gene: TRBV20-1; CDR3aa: CSAPISRGLGETQYF; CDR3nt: TGCAGTGCTCCCATTAGCAGGGGCCTCGGGGAGACCCAGTACTTC
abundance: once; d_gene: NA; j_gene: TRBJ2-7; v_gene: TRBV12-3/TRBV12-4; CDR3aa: CASSDSPRTGYEQYF; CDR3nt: TGTGCCAGCAGCGATTCCCCGCGGACCGGCTACGAGCAGTACTTC
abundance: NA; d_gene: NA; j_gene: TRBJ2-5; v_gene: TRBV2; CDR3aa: CASSGEGGETQYF; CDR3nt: TGTGCCAGCAGCGGCGAGGGGGGAGAGACCCAGTACTTC
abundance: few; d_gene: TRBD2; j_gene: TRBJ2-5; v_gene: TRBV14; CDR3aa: CASSQVASGRGGETQYF; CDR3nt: TGTGCCAGCAGCCAAGTTGCGAGCGGGAGGGGAGGAGAGACCCAGTACTTC
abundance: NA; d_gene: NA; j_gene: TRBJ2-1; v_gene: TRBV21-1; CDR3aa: CASSTGTGYNEQFF; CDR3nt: TGTGCCAGCAGCACCGGGACAGGGTACAATGAGCAGTTCTTC
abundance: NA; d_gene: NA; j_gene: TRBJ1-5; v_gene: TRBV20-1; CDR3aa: CSARVVGSNRPQHF; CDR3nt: TGCAGTGCTAGGGTAGTAGGGAGCAATCGGCCCCAGCATTTT
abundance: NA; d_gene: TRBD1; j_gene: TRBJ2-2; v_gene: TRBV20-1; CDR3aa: CSAPGTGGAYTGELFF; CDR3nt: TGCAGTGCTCCCGGGACAGGGGGCGCGTACACCGGGGAGCTGTTTTTT
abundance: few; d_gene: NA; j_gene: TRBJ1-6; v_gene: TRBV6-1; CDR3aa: CASSRPGDGNSPLHF; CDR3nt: TGTGCCAGCAGTCGACCCGGTGACGGTAATTCACCCCTCCACTTT
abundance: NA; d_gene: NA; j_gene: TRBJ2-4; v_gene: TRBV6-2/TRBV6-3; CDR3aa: CASSYSMTHSTGTKNIQYF; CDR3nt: TGTGCCAGCAGTTACTCGATGACACACTCAACAGGGACCAAAAACATTCAGTACTTC
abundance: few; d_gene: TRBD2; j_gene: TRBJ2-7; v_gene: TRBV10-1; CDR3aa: CASSERAGAGEQYF; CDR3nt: TGCGCCAGCAGTGAAAGGGCGGGAGCCGGCGAGCAGTACTTC
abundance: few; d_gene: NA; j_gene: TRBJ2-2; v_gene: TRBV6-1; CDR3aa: CASSPPGSDTGELFF; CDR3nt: TGTGCCAGCAGTCCACCGGGTTCAGACACCGGGGAGCTGTTTTTT
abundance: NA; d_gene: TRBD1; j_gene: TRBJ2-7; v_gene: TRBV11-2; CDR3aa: CASSLVPDRGEQYF; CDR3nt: TGTGCCAGCAGCTTAGTGCCCGACAGGGGGGAGCAGTACTTC
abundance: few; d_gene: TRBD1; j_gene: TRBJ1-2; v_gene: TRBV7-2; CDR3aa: CASSLRGQHVSFF; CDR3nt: TGTGCCAGCAGCTTACGGGGACAGCACGTCAGCTTCTTC
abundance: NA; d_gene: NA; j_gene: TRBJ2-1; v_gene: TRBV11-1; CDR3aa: CASSLMGAGSYNEQFF; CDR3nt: TGTGCCAGCAGCTTAATGGGGGCAGGCTCCTACAATGAGCAGTTCTTC
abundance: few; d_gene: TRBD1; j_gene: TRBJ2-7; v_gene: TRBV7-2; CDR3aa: CASSVGATGTYEQYF; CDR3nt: TGTGCCAGCAGCGTAGGGGCGACAGGGACCTACGAGCAGTACTTC
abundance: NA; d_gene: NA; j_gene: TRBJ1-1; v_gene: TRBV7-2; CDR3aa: CASSLRGMNTEAFF; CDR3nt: TGTGCCAGCAGCTTGCGGGGAATGAACACTGAAGCTTTCTTT
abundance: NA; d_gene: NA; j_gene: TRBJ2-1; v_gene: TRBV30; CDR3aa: CAWRGRNEQFF; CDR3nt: TGTGCCTGGAGGGGCCGAAATGAGCAGTTCTTC
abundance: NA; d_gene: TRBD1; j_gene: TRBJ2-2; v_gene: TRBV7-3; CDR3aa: CASSLATGGSGELFF; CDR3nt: TGTGCCAGCAGCTTGGCGACAGGGGGGTCCGGGGAGCTGTTTTTT
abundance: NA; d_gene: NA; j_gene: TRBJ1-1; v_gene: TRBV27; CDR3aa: CASKRTVNTEAFF; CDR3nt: TGTGCCAGCAAACGGACGGTGAACACTGAAGCTTTCTTT
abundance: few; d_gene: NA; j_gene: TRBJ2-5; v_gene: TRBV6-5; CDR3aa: CASSYVAVPGTQYF; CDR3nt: TGTGCCAGCAGTTACGTCGCGGTCCCAGGGACCCAGTACTTC
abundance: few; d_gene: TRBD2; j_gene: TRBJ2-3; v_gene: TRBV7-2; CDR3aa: CASRATSAILLTQYF; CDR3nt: TGTGCCAGCAGGGCGACTAGCGCCATTCTTCTTACGCAGTATTTT
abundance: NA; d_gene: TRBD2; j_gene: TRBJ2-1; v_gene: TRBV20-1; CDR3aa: CNAIGGGSYNEQFF; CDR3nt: TGCAATGCTATAGGCGGGGGTTCCTACAATGAGCAGTTCTTC
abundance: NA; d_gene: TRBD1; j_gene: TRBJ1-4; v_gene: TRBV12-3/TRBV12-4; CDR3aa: CASSARTGSLFF; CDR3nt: TGTGCCAGCAGTGCCCGGACAGGGTCATTGTTTTTT
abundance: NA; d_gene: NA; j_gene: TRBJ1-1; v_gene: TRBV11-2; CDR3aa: CASAKLSGEAFF; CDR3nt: TGTGCCAGCGCGAAGTTGTCAGGGGAAGCTTTCTTT
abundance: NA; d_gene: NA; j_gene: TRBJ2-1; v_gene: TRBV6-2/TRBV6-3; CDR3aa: CASSYPRGQGNEQFF; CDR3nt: TGTGCCAGCAGTTACCCCCGGGGGCAGGGCAATGAGCAGTTCTTC
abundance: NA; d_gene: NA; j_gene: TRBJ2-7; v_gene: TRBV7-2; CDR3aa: CASSFARVYEQYF; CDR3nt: TGTGCCAGCAGCTTTGCTAGAGTTTACGAGCAGTACTTC
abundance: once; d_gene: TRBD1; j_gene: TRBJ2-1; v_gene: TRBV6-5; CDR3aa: CASSCFRSGTGGYNEQFF; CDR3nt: TGTGCCAGCAGTTGCTTCAGGTCGGGTACAGGGGGCTACAATGAGCAGTTCTTC
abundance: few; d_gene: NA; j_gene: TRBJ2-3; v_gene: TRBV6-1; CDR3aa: CASSPGPRTDTQYF; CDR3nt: TGTGCCAGCAGTCCGGGACCCCGCACAGATACGCAGTATTTT
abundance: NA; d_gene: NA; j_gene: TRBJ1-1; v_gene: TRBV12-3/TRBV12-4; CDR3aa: CASSFGGGGTEAFF; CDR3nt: TGTGCCAGCAGTTTTGGGGGTGGGGGCACTGAAGCTTTCTTT
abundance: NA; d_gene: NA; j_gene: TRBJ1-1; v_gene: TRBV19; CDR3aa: CASSMRGLNTEAFF; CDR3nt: TGTGCCAGTAGTATGAGGGGCCTGAACACTGAAGCTTTCTTT